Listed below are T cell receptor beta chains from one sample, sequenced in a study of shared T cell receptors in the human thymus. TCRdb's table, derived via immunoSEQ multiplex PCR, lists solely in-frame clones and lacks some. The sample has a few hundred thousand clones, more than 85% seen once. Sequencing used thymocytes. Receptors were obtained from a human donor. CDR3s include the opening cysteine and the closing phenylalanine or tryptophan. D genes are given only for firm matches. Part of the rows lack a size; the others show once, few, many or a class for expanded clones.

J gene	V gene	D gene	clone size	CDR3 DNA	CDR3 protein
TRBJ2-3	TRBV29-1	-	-	TGCAGCGTTGCTACGGCGAGAAGCACAGATACGCAGTATTTT	CSVATARSTDTQYF
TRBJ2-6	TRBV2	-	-	TGTGCCAGCAGTGAATGGGGCACCGGGGCCAACGTCCTGACTTTC	CASSEWGTGANVLTF
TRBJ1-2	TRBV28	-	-	TGTGCCAGCAAAAAAAGGATGGTAAGGGGCTACACCTTC	CASKKRMVRGYTF
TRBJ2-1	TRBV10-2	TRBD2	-	TGCGCCAGCAGTGAGTCCCCTAGCGGACTAAGCTCCTACAATGAGCAGTTCTTC	CASSESPSGLSSYNEQFF
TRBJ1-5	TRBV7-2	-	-	TGTGCCAGCACCAGTGAGTTTGGGCAGCCCCAGCATTTT	CASTSEFGQPQHF
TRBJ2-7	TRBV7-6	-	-	TGTGCCAGCAGCTTAGGGGGGGCCCCTGTCTACGAGCAGTACTTC	CASSLGGAPVYEQYF
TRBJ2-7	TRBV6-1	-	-	TGTGCCAGCAGTGGGGGGCGAGACAGGCCCCTTAAGCCCTACGAGCAGTACTTC	CASSGGRDRPLKPYEQYF
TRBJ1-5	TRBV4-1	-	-	TGCGCCAGCAGCCCCTCCCGGGGGGGCGAGGATCAGCCCCAGCATTTT	CASSPSRGGEDQPQHF
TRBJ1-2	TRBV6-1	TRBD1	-	TGTGCCAGCAGTGGCCGGGACAGCTATGGCTACACCTTC	CASSGRDSYGYTF
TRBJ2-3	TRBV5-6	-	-	TGTGCCAGCAGCTTTGAGCCCCCAGATACGCAGTATTTT	CASSFEPPDTQYF
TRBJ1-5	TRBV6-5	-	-	TGTGCCAGCAGTTACTCTGCCGGGGGTAATCAGCCCCAGCATTTT	CASSYSAGGNQPQHF
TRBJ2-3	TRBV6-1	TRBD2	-	TGTGCCAGCAGCCCTAGCGGGAGACCGACAGATACGCAGTATTTT	CASSPSGRPTDTQYF
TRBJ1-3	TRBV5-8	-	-	TGTGCCAGCAGCTGCACAGGGTCAAACACCATATATTTT	CASSCTGSNTIYF
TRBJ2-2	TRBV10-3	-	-	TGTGCCATCAGTGAGTCTGGAGGCCCCGGGGAGCTGTTTTTT	CAISESGGPGELFF
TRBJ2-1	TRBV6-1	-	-	TGTGCCAGCTACAACTCCTACAATGAGCAGTTCTTC	CASYNSYNEQFF
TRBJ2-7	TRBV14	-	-	TGTGCCAGCAGCCCAAGGGGGGGGTTGGGCTCCTACGAGCAGTACTTC	CASSPRGGLGSYEQYF
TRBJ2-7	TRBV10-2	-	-	TGCGCCAGCGTTTCCGGGGGGCCCAACTACGAGCAGTACTTC	CASVSGGPNYEQYF
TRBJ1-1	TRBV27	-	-	TGTGCCAGCAGTTATAAGGGGAGGACTGAAGCTTTCTTT	CASSYKGRTEAFF
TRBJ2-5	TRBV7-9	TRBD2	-	TGTGCCAGCAGACCCCGGGGACTAGCGGGCTGGGGGATAAAGACCCAGTACTTC	CASRPRGLAGWGIKTQYF
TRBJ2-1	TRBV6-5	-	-	TGTGCCAGCAGTTACTCGTTGGCCTGGGGCTGTGAGCAGTTCTTC	CASSYSLAWGCEQFF
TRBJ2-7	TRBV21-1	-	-	TGTGCCTGTGTAACGGATGATCCCCTCGAAAACTACTACGAGCAGTACTTC	CACVTDDPLENYYEQYF
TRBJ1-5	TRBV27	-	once	TGTGCCAGCAGTTTAACAGGAAATCAGCCCCAGCATTTT	CASSLTGNQPQHF
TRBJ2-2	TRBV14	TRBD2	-	TGTGCCAGCAGCCATCGGACTAGCGGGATTGGCACCGGGGAGCTGTTTTTT	CASSHRTSGIGTGELFF
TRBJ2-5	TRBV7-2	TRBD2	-	TGTGCCAGCAGCCATAGAGCGGGAGTTGAAGAGACCCAGTACTTC	CASSHRAGVEETQYF
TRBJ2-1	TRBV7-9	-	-	TGTGCCAGCAGCTTAGTTTTTACGGGGAATTACAATGAGCAGTTCTTC	CASSLVFTGNYNEQFF
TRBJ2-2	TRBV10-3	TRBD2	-	TGTGCCATCAGTGACCTCAGGGGACTAGCGACGAACACCGGGGAGCTGTTTTTT	CAISDLRGLATNTGELFF
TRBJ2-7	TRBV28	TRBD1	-	TGTGCCAGCAGCCCTCCGGGACAGGGGGCCACCTACGAGCAGTACTTC	CASSPPGQGATYEQYF
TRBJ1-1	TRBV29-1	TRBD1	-	TGCAGCGTGAGGGGTGACAGGGACACTGAAGCTTTCTTT	CSVRGDRDTEAFF
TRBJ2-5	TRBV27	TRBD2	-	TGTGCCAGCAGTTCCCTAGCGGGGGGTGGGACCCAGTACTTC	CASSSLAGGGTQYF
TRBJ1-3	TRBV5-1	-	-	TGCGCCAGCAGCCCCTTCCCCTCTGGAAACACCATATATTTT	CASSPFPSGNTIYF
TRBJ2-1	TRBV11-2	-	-	TGTGCCAGCAGTCCTCGGGACTGGGAATACAATGAGCAGTTCTTC	CASSPRDWEYNEQFF
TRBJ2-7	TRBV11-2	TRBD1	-	TGTGCCAGCAGCTTAGAGGATCCGGCGACAGGGGGCTCTACCTACGAGCAGTACTTC	CASSLEDPATGGSTYEQYF
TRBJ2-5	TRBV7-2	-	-	TGTGCCAGCAGATGGACGAGGTTAGAGACCCAGTACTTC	CASRWTRLETQYF
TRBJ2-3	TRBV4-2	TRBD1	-	TGTGCCAGCAGCCAAGGGACCACTAGGGGGCTTGAGACAGATACGCAGTATTTT	CASSQGTTRGLETDTQYF
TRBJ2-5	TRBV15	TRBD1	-	TGTGCCACCAGCAGAGTCGCTTCGGGACAGGGAGTCGAGACCCAGTACTTC	CATSRVASGQGVETQYF
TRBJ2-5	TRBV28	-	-	TGTGCCAGCAGTTCCGCACAGAGAGAGACCCAGTACTTC	CASSSAQRETQYF
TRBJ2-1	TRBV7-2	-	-	TGTGCCAGCAGCTTTGGGGTTTCCAATACCTACAATGAGCAGTTCTTC	CASSFGVSNTYNEQFF
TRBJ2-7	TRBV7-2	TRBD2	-	TGTGCCAGCAGCTCCGGGACTAGCGGGAGCTCCTACGAGCAGTACTTC	CASSSGTSGSSYEQYF
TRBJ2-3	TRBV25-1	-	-	TGTGCCAGCAGTGAATATTCAGGTCCCCGACCCTTCACAGATACGCAGTATTTT	CASSEYSGPRPFTDTQYF
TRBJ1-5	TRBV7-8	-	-	TGTGCCAGCAGCCCCGGCCCCGAATCAACTTATAGCAATCAGCCCCAGCATTTT	CASSPGPESTYSNQPQHF
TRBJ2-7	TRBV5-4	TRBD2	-	TGTGCCAGCAGCTTGGGGGGACTAGCGGGGCCCTACGAGCAGTACTTC	CASSLGGLAGPYEQYF
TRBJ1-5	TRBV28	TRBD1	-	TGTGCCAGCACTCCCGACAGGGGCAGCAATCAGCCCCAGCATTTT	CASTPDRGSNQPQHF
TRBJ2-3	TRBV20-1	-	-	TGCAGTTGGACTGGACCGTATTTT	CSWTGPYF
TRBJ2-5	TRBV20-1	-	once	TGCAGTGCCCAAGAGACCCAGTACTTC	CSAQETQYF
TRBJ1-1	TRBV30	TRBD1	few	TGTGCCTGGAGTTCTCCCCTGGGGACAGCTGAAGCTTTCTTT	CAWSSPLGTAEAFF
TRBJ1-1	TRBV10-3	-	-	TGTGCCTCAGAGGGGAACACTGAAGCTTTCTTT	CASEGNTEAFF
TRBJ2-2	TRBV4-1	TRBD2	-	TGCGCCAGCAGCCAGCGGATGGGGGGACTAATGAAGAACACCGGGGAGCTGTTTTTT	CASSQRMGGLMKNTGELFF
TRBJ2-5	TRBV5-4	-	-	TGTGCCAGCCGAAATACGCAGCTGGACCAAGAGACCCAGTACTTC	CASRNTQLDQETQYF
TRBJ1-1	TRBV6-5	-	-	TGTGCCAGCAGCTACCACCTAATTATCGTGAACACTGAAGCTTTCTTT	CASSYHLIIVNTEAFF
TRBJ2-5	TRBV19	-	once	TGTGCCAGTAGTTCAGATTGGGAGACCCAGTACTTC	CASSSDWETQYF
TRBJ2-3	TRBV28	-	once	TGTGCCAGCAGCCTTCGGCGCGGCACAGATACGCAGTATTTT	CASSLRRGTDTQYF
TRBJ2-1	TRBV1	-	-	TGCACCAGCAGCCAAGACCCGGGCCGCGCCTCGGGCAATGAGCAGTTCTTC	CTSSQDPGRASGNEQFF
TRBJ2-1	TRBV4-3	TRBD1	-	TGCGCCAGCAGCCAAGAGGGATGGGGGACAGGCGCCTACAATGAGCAGTTCTTC	CASSQEGWGTGAYNEQFF